This T cell receptor (beta chain) was recovered during a study of early T cells in non-severe SARS-CoV-2 infection. Looking at the study overall: With bulk RNA from unsorted whole blood as input, sequencing yielded unpaired chains. Study-level findings and limits: Matching results from VDJdb favored anti-spike CD8 responses, leaving private and CD4 specificities undetected.

The TCR library protocol was used to attach unique molecular identifiers. These identifiers were attached to individual cDNA molecules. A single record per CDR3 protein comes from TCRdb applying MiXCR to the 5' RACE reads. This sample carries 75,000 to 80,000 distinct CDR3 sequences, roughly 9.6% of them seen once, and the ten largest clones take roughly 5%. CDR1 is SGHRS and CDR2 is YFSETQ in the germline V gene. Between the trimmed V and J ends, which lost 2 bases and 9 bases, there was a span of 6 bases. The CDR3 sequence is 11 residues long. On this clonotype: The antigen is unknown.

The TCR was taken from an adult who was a healthcare worker with PCR-confirmed SARS-CoV-2 infection or an uninfected control (not recorded which). This chain joins TRBV5-1 and TRBJ2-1; D perhaps matches TRBD2 (5 bases). Input material: whole blood. The CDR3 nucleotides are TGCGCCAGCAGCTTAAGCGGTGAGCAGTTCTTC. The encoded protein is CASSLSGEQFF.